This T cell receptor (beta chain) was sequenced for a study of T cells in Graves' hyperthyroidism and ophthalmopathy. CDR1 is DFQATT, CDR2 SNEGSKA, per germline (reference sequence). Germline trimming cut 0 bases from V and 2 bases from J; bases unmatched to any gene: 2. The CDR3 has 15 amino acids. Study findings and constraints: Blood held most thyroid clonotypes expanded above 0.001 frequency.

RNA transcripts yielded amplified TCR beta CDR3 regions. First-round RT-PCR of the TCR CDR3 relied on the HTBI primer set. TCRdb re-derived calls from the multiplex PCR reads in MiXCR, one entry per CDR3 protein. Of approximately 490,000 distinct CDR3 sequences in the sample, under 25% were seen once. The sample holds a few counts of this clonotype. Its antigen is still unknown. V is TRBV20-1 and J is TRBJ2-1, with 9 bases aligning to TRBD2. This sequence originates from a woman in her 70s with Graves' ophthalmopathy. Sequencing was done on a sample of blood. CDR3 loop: CSARDLAGTYNEQFF. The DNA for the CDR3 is TGCAGTGCTAGAGATCTAGCGGGAACCTACAATGAGCAGTTCTTC.